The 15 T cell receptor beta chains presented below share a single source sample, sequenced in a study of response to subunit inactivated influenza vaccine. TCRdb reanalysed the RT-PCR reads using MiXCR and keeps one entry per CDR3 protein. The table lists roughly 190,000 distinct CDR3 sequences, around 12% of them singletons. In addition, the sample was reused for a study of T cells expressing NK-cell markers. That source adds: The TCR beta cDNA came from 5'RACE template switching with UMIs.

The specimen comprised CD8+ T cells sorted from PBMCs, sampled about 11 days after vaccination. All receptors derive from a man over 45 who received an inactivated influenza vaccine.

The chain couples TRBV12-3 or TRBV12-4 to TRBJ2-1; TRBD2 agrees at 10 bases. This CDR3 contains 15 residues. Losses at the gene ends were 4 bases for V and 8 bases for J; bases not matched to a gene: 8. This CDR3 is CASSSLGGTSDEQFF. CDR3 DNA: TGTGCCAGCAGTTCTTTGGGGGGGACTAGCGATGAGCAGTTCTTC.

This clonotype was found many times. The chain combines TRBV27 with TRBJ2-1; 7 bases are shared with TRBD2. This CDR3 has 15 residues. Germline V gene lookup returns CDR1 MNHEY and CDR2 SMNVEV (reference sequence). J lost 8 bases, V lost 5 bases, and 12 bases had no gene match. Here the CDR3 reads CASSPHLQRDDEQFF. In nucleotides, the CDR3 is TGTGCCAGCAGTCCGCACCTCCAGCGGGACGATGAGCAGTTCTTC.

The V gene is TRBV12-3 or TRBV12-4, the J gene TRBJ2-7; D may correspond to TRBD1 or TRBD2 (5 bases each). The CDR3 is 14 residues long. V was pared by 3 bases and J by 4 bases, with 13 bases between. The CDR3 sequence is CASSLAGRIYEQYF. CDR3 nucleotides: TGTGCCAGCAGTTTGGCAGGGAGAATTTACGAGCAGTACTTC.

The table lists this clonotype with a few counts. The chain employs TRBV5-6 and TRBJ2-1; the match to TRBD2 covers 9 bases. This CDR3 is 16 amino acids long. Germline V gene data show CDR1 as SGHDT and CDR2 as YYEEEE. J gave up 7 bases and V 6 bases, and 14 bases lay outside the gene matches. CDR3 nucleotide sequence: TGTGCCAGCACCCCGCCGGGCGGGAGGGCGAAAAATGAGCAGTTCTTC. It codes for CASTPPGGRAKNEQFF.

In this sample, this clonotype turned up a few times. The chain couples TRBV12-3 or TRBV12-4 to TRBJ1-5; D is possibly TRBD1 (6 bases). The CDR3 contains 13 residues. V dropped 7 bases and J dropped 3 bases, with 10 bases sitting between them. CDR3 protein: CASNDRFNQPQHF. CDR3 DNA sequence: TGTGCCAGCAATGACAGGTTCAATCAGCCCCAGCATTTT.

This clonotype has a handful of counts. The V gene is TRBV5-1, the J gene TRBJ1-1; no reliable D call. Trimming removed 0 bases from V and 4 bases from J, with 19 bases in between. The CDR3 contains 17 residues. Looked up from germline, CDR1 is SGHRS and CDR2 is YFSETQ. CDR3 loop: CASSLDTTGGGSTEAFF. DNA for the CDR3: TGCGCCAGCAGCTTGGACACCACGGGCGGAGGGAGCACTGAAGCTTTCTTT.

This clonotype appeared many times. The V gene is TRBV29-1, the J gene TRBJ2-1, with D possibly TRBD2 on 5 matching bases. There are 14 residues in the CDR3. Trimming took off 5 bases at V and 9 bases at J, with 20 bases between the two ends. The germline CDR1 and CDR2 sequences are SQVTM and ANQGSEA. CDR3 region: CSVNGGPLGIEQFF. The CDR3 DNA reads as TGCAGCGTTAACGGCGGGCCCCTGGGAATTGAGCAGTTCTTC.

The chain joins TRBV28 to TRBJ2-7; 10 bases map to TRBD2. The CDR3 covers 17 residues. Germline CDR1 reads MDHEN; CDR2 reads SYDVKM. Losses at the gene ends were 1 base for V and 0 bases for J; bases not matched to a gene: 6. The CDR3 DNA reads TGTGCCAGCAGTTTATCCGGACTAGCGGTAGACTCCTACGAGCAGTACTTC. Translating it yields CASSLSGLAVDSYEQYF.

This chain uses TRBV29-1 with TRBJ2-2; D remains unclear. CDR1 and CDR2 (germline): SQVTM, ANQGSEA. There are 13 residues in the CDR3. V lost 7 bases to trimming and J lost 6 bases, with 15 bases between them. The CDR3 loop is CSAMVETAGELFF. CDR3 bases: TGCAGCGCCATGGTGGAAACGGCCGGGGAGCTGTTTTTT.

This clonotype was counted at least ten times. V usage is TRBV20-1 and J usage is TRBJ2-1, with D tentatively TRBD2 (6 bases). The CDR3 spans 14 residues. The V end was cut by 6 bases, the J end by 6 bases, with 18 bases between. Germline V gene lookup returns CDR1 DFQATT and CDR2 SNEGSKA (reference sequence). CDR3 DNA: TGCAGTGCGTACACTAGGGTGGAGGGCAATGAGCAGTTCTTC. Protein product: CSAYTRVEGNEQFF.

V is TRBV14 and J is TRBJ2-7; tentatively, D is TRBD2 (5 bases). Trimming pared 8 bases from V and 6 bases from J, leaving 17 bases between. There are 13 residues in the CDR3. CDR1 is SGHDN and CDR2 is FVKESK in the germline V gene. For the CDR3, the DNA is TGTGCCAGCGGAGCCTGGGAGCCGGGCGAGCAGTACTTC. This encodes CASGAWEPGEQYF.

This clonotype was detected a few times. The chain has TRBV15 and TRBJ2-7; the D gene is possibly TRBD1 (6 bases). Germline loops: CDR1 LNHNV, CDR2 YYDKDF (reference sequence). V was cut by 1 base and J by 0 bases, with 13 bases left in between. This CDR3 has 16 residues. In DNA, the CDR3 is TGTGCCACCAGCAGAGCCTCCAGGGGTCTCTCCTACGAGCAGTACTTC. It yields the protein CATSRASRGLSYEQYF.

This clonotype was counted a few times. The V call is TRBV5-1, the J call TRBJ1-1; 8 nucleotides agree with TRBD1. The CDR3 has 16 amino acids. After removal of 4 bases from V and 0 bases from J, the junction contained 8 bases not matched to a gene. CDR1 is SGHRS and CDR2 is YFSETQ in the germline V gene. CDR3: CASSTNQGALNTEAFF. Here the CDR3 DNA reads TGCGCCAGCAGCACCAACCAGGGGGCCCTGAACACTGAAGCTTTCTTT.

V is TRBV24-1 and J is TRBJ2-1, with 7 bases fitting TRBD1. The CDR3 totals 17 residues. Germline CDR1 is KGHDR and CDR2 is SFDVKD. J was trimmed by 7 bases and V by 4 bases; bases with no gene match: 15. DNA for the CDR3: TGTGCCACCAGTGACCCGAATTCCGGGACAGTCTATAATGAGCAGTTCTTC. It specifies CATSDPNSGTVYNEQFF.

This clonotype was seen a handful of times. The CDR3 loop reads CASSPGDGTSNYGYTF. The CDR3 coding sequence is TGTGCCAGCAGCCCGGGGGACGGAACCTCTAACTATGGCTACACCTTC. The rearrangement uses TRBV4-2 and TRBJ1-2; a possible D gene is TRBD1 (5 bases). The V and J ends lost 4 bases and 0 bases respectively, with 15 bases between them. CDR1 and CDR2 from the germline V gene are LGHNA and YNFKEQ. This CDR3 is built from 16 residues.